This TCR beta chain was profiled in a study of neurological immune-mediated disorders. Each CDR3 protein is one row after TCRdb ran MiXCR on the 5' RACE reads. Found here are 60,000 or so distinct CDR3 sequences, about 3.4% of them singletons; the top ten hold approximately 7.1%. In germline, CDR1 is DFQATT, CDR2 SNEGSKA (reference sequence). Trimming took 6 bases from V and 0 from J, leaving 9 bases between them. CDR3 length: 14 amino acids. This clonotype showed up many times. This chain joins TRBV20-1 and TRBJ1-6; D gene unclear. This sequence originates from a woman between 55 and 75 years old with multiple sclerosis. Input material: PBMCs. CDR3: CSATQNSYNSPLHF. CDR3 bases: TGCAGTGCCACACAGAACTCCTATAATTCACCCCTCCACTTT.